The sequence of this T cell receptor beta chain was determined in a study of chemoradiotherapy in HPV16-positive cancers. In the study overall: Functional T-cell assays on two HPV16-positive patients' cells defined candidate HPV-specific clones and common TCR motifs.

Over chemoradiotherapy, repertoires were sampled more than once. Whole-study findings and limits: Non-HPV-specific T cells did not expand in tumors during treatment, whereas candidate HPV-specific clones and E7-related motifs did. HPV-responsive T-cell expansion during chemoradiotherapy was linked to improved recurrence-free survival in HPV16-positive patients.

Sequencing was performed with immunoSEQ multiplex PCR; in TCRdb, only in-frame clones are kept and a portion is missing. The table has about 68,000 clones, about nine tenths seen once. Germline V lookup: CDR1 SGHRS, CDR2 YFSETQ. V lost 1 base, J lost 0 bases, and 5 bases lay in between. This CDR3 contains 15 residues. About this clone: Its antigen remains unknown.

The input for sequencing was blood, taken from a patient who underwent chemoradiotherapy. The TCR was taken from a human donor with HPV-associated anogenital cancer. This chain uses TRBV5-1 with TRBJ2-6; D is uncertain. The CDR3 nucleotides are TGCGCCAGCAGCTTGTTCGACTCTGGGGCCAACGTCCTGACTTTC. It yields the protein CASSLFDSGANVLTF.